This TCR beta chain was sequenced in a study of cytomegalovirus exposure and HLA in healthy donors. PCR was performed using 60 Vbeta and 13 Jbeta primers. Sequencing used immunoSEQ multiplex PCR; TCRdb keeps in-frame clones, though not all of them. The sample has around 34,000 clones. The TCR originated in a middle-aged woman in good health and CMV-seropositive. The sequenced sample was PBMCs.

The CDR3 reads CASSYSPALGEKLFF. CDR3 in DNA: TGTGCCAGCAGTTACTCCCCAGCGCTTGGTGAAAAACTGTTTTTT. J is TRBJ1-4 and V is TRBV6-5; the D is unclear. The CDR3 length is 15 residues. Per the germline V gene, CDR1 is MNHEY and CDR2 is SVGAGI. Trimming removed 0 bases from V and 7 bases from J, with 12 bases in between.